One and the same sample provided the 7 T cell receptor beta chains below, sequenced in a study of T-cell reconstitution after alpha-beta-depleted transplantation in children. It was with unique molecular identifiers that the TCRbeta library was prepared. TCRdb fed the PCR reads into MiXCR, producing one record per CDR3 protein. The repertoire holds about 610,000 distinct CDR3 sequences, with over 9.5% as singletons. Sequenced material: PBMCs from the stem cell graft donor, taken from the stem cell graft. These receptors all stem from a human donor who donated a stem cell graft to a child with acute myeloid leukemia.

The rearrangement joins TRBV28 to TRBJ2-5; 8 positions agree with TRBD1. The CDR3 runs 16 residues. Per germline, CDR1 MDHEN and CDR2 SYDVKM. The junction had 10 bases not matched to a gene; V was cut back by 5 bases and J by 2 bases. The CDR3 nucleotides are TGTGCCAGCAGTCCTCGACAGGGGAAGGGGCAAGAGACCCAGTACTTC. This codes for CASSPRQGKGQETQYF. Using reference TRBV28 and TRBJ2-5 for the parts outside the CDR3, the full variable domain is DVKVTQSSRYLVKRTGEKVFLECVQDMDHENMFWYRQDPGLGLRLIYFSYDVKMKEKGDIPEGYSVSREKKERFSLILESASTNQTSMYLCASSPRQGKGQETQYFGPGTRLLVL.

The rearrangement joins TRBV27 to TRBJ2-7, with a tentative D call TRBD1 (6 bases). V was shortened by 10 bases and J by 2 bases, with 15 bases between the two germline ends. This CDR3 contains 13 residues. CDR1 is MNHEY and CDR2 is SMNVEV in the germline V gene (reference sequence). CDR3: CATENRVTYEQYF. In DNA form, the CDR3 reads TGTGCCACCGAAAACAGGGTTACCTACGAGCAGTACTTC.

This clonotype showed up many times. The rearrangement uses TRBV7-2 and TRBJ2-1; possible D gene TRBD2, 5 bases. The V gene lost 1 base and the J gene lost 12 bases, with 10 bases spanning the gap. Germline-derived CDR1 and CDR2 are SGHTA and FQGNSA. This CDR3 is 12 amino acids long. The CDR3 sequence is CASSLGVTRQFF. The CDR3 nucleotides are TGTGCCAGCAGCTTAGGGGTTACTAGGCAGTTCTTC.

With respect to this clonotype: One end of the junction varies from germline; a read error may be responsible. V usage is TRBV7-3 and J usage is TRBJ1-3, with 11 bases lining up with TRBD1. Per germline, CDR1 SGHTA and CDR2 FQGTGA. This CDR3 is built from 13 residues. CDR3 region: CASSSRTGGTLHF. For the CDR3, the DNA is TGTGCCAGCAGCTCAAGGACAGGGGGCACTCTGCATTTT.

For this clonotype: Sequence at one end of the junction differs from germline and may be a read error. The rearrangement uses TRBV7-9 and TRBJ1-5, with a tentative D call TRBD1 (6 bases). CDR1 is SEHNR and CDR2 is FQNEAQ in the germline V gene (reference sequence). CDR3 length: 15 amino acids. The CDR3 sequence: CASTLGGVGNQPQHF. The CDR3 DNA follows: TGTGCCAGCACCTTAGGGGGGGTTGGCAATCAGCCCCAGCATTTT. Together with reference TRBV7-9 and TRBJ1-5, the CDR3 gives the full variable domain: DTGVSQNPRHKITKRGQNVTFRCDPISEHNRLYWYRQTLGQGPEFLTYFQNEAQLEKSRLLSDRFSAERPKGSFSTLEIQRTEQGDSAMYLCASTLGGVGNQPQHFGDGTRLSIL.

This clonotype occurred many times. V gene TRBV20-1 combines with J gene TRBJ1-6, with 9 bases identical to TRBD1. The J segment lost 5 bases and the V segment lost 3 bases, leaving 8 bases of the junction unmatched. The CDR3 contains 16 residues. Germline V lookup: CDR1 DFQATT, CDR2 SNEGSKA (reference sequence). This CDR3 reads CSASADRGIDNSPLHF. CDR3 coding DNA: TGCAGTGCTAGCGCCGACAGGGGGATTGATAATTCACCCCTCCACTTT.

The chain is built from TRBV12-3 or TRBV12-4 and TRBJ1-4, with 12 bases aligning to TRBD1. V was pared by 5 bases and J by 7 bases, with 5 bases of the junction left unmatched. The CDR3 sequence is 15 residues long. DNA for the CDR3: TGTGCCAGCAGTCCGGGGGGACAGGGGGCTGAAAAACTGTTTTTT. Translated, it gives CASSPGGQGAEKLFF.